The rows below give T cell receptor beta chains drawn from one sample of a study of cytomegalovirus exposure and HLA in healthy donors. Libraries were prepared by immunoSEQ multiplex PCR; TCRdb keeps only in-frame clonotypes and omits some of them. The sample has some 190,000 clones, roughly four fifths seen once; the top ten hold 2.5% to 3.5%. The sequenced sample consisted of PBMCs. The source of these receptors is a woman in her 30s in good health and CMV-seropositive. Each CDR3 is given with its conserved first and last residue. A D gene is named only where the DNA matches it firmly. Size tells how often a clone was seen (once, few, many) or the class of an expanded clone, and some rows leave it out.

>TRBD2|TRBJ2-1|NA|TRBV19
CASQAGSSYNEQFF
TGTGCCTCGCAAGCGGGATCCTCCTACAATGAGCAGTTCTTC
>NA|TRBJ2-1|once|TRBV6-1
CASSRPTYNEQFF
TGTGCCAGCAGTCGCCCTACCTACAATGAGCAGTTCTTC
>NA|TRBJ2-5|NA|TRBV19
CASSIRTDQETQYF
TGTGCCAGTAGTATACGAACAGACCAAGAGACCCAGTACTTC
>TRBD2|TRBJ2-3|few|TRBV7-9
CASKDLAGSTDTQYF
TGTGCCAGCAAAGATCTAGCGGGAAGCACAGATACGCAGTATTTT
>NA|TRBJ2-7|NA|TRBV7-9
CSSSLDGREDEQYF
TGTTCCAGCAGCTTAGACGGCAGGGAGGACGAGCAGTACTTC
>NA|TRBJ1-1|NA|TRBV28
CASSLVHQNTEAFF
TGTGCCAGCAGTTTAGTACACCAAAACACTGAAGCTTTCTTT
>NA|TRBJ2-1|NA|TRBV6-4
CASSLTGEVQNEQFF
TGTGCCAGCAGTCTTACGGGGGAAGTTCAAAATGAGCAGTTCTTC
>TRBD2|TRBJ2-2|NA|TRBV7-9
CASSLGPLAGDLGTGELFF
TGTGCCAGCAGCTTAGGTCCCCTAGCGGGAGACTTAGGAACCGGGGAGCTGTTTTTT
>TRBD2|TRBJ2-1|NA|TRBV5-6
CASSLLAGGRNNEQFF
TGTGCCAGCAGCCTCTTAGCGGGAGGACGAAACAATGAGCAGTTCTTC
>TRBD1|TRBJ1-2|NA|TRBV28
CASSQTGSNYGYTF
TGTGCCAGCAGTCAGACAGGGTCTAACTATGGCTACACCTTC
>NA|TRBJ2-2|NA|TRBV5-1
CASSLGLSNTGELFF
TGCGCCAGCAGCTTGGGACTATCGAACACCGGGGAGCTGTTTTTT
>TRBD2|TRBJ2-7|NA|TRBV2
CASLLASGIHEQYF
TGTGCCAGCCTCCTGGCTAGCGGGATCCACGAGCAGTACTTC
>NA|TRBJ2-1|NA|TRBV5-1
CASSLDSSSYNEQFF
TGCGCCAGCAGCTTGGACAGTAGCTCCTACAATGAGCAGTTCTTC
>NA|TRBJ2-1|NA|TRBV10-2
CASSANARYNEQFF
TGCGCCAGCAGCGCAAATGCGAGATACAATGAGCAGTTCTTC
>NA|TRBJ1-2|NA|TRBV7-9
CSSSLAGLPPNYGYTF
TGTTCCAGCAGCTTAGCGGGACTGCCGCCTAACTATGGCTACACCTTC
>TRBD2|TRBJ2-5|NA|TRBV2
CASRETSGQETQYF
TGTGCCAGCAGGGAGACTAGCGGACAAGAGACCCAGTACTTC
>NA|TRBJ1-5|NA|TRBV4-1
CASSQGDGGTLPQHF
TGCGCCAGCAGCCAAGGAGACGGCGGTACGTTGCCCCAGCATTTT
>TRBD1|TRBJ1-6|NA|TRBV10-2
CASSPTGNSYNSPLHF
TGCGCCAGCAGCCCGACAGGGAACTCCTATAATTCACCCCTCCACTTT
>TRBD2|TRBJ2-7|NA|TRBV27
CASSYTSGSSYEQYF
TGTGCCAGCAGTTATACTAGCGGGAGCTCCTACGAGCAGTACTTC
>NA|TRBJ1-2|few|TRBV28
CASSSPLVKANYGYTF
TGTGCCAGCAGTTCCCCCTTAGTCAAAGCTAACTATGGCTACACCTTC
>TRBD1|TRBJ1-2|NA|TRBV4-1
CASSQEGRTGVSIGYTF
TGCGCCAGCAGCCAAGAAGGGAGGACAGGCGTTTCTATCGGCTACACCTTC
>NA|TRBJ1-2|NA|TRBV5-1
CASSLTGPDGYTF
TGCGCCAGCAGTTTAACAGGGCCTGACGGCTACACCTTC
>NA|TRBJ2-7|NA|TRBV5-1
CASRRDSFYEQYF
TGCGCCAGCAGACGGGACTCCTTCTACGAGCAGTACTTC
>NA|TRBJ2-5|NA|TRBV11-3
CASSLVAAKETQYF
TGTGCCAGCAGCTTAGTTGCGGCCAAAGAGACCCAGTACTTC
>TRBD2|TRBJ2-7|NA|TRBV7-9
CASSLIDSGPYEQYF
TGTGCCAGCAGCTTAATCGATAGCGGGCCCTACGAGCAGTACTTC
>TRBD1|TRBJ2-7|few|TRBV5-1
CASSLEGQGYDEQYF
TGCGCCAGCAGCTTGGAGGGACAGGGGTATGACGAGCAGTACTTC
>TRBD1|TRBJ2-5|NA|TRBV27
CASPLDREETQYF
TGTGCCAGCCCCCTTGACAGGGAAGAGACCCAGTACTTC
>TRBD2|TRBJ2-1|NA|TRBV2
CASSEYPGRLDEQFF
TGTGCCAGCAGTGAATATCCCGGGAGGCTGGATGAGCAGTTCTTC
>NA|TRBJ2-1|NA|TRBV19
CASSILGGYNEQFF
TGTGCCAGTAGTATACTGGGAGGATACAATGAGCAGTTCTTC
>NA|TRBJ2-7|few|TRBV5-6
CASSLAGDSYEQYF
TGTGCCAGCAGCTTGGCCGGGGACTCTTACGAGCAGTACTTC
>NA|TRBJ2-1|NA|TRBV7-2
CASSLSWPVSNEQFF
TGTGCCAGCAGCTTATCCTGGCCAGTAAGCAATGAGCAGTTCTTC
>TRBD2|TRBJ2-3|NA|TRBV7-9
CASSLGLAGGTDTQYF
TGTGCCAGCAGCTTAGGCCTAGCGGGAGGGACAGATACGCAGTATTTT